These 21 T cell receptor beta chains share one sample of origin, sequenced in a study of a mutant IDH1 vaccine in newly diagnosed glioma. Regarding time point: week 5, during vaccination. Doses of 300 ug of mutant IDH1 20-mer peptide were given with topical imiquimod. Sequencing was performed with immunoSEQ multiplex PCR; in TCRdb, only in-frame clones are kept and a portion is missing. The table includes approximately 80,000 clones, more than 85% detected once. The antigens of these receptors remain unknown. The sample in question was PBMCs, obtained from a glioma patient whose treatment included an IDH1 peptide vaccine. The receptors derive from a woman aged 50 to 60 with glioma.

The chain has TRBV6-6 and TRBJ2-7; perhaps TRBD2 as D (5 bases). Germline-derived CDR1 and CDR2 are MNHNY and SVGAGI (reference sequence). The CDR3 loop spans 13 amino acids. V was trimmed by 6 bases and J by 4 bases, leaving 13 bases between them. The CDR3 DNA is TGTGCCAGCAGCGCCAGCGGAGGATACGAGCAGTACTTC. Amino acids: CASSASGGYEQYF.

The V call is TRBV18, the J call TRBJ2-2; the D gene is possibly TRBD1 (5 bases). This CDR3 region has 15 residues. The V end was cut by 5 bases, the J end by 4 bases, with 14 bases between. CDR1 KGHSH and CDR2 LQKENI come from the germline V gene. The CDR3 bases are TGTGCCAGCTCATCTTCAGGACATTTCACCGGGGAGCTGTTTTTT. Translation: CASSSSGHFTGELFF.

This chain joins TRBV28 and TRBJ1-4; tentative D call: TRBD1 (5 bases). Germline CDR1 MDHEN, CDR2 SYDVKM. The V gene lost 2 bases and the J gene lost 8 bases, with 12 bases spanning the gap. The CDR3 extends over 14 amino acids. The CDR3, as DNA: TGTGCCAGCAGTTTAGGGGAGGAGGGGGAAAAACTGTTTTTT. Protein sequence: CASSLGEEGEKLFF.

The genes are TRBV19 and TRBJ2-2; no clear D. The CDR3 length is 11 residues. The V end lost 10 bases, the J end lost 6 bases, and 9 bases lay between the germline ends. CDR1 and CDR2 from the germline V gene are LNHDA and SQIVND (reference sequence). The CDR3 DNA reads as TGTGCCACACTGTGGGCCGGGGAGCTGTTTTTT. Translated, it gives CATLWAGELFF.

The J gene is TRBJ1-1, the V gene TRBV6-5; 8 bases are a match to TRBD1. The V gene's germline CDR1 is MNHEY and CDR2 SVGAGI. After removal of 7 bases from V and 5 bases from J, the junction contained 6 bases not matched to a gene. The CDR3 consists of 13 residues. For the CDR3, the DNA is TGTGCCAGCACCCGGACAGGGAGTACTGAAGCTTTCTTT. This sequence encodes CASTRTGSTEAFF.

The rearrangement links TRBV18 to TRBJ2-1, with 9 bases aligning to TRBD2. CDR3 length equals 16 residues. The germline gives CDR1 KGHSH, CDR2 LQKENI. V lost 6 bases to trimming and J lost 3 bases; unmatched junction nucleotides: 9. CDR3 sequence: CASSRNSGGSYNEQFF. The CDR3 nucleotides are TGTGCCAGCTCCCGCAATAGCGGGGGTAGCTACAATGAGCAGTTCTTC.

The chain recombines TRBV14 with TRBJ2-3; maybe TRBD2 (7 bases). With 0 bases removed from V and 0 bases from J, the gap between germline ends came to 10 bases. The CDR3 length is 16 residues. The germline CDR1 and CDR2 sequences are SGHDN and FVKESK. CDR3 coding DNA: TGTGCCAGCAGCCAAGATAAGGGGGGGAGCACAGATACGCAGTATTTT. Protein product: CASSQDKGGSTDTQYF.

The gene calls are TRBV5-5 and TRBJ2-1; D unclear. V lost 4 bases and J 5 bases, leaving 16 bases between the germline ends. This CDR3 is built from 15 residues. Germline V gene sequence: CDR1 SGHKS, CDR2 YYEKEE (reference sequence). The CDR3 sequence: CASSIRSTSNNEQFF. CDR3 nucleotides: TGTGCCAGCAGCATCAGGTCGACCAGTAACAATGAGCAGTTCTTC.

This CDR3 reads CASRAGGLTEAFF. In DNA, the CDR3 is TGTGCCAGTAGGGCAGGGGGCTTAACTGAAGCTTTCTTT. The chain carries TRBV19 and TRBJ1-1; 8 bases fit TRBD1. V shed 6 bases, J shed 5 bases, and the junction held 5 bases outside the gene matches. The germline V gene encodes CDR1 LNHDA and CDR2 SQIVND (reference sequence). This CDR3 region has 13 residues.

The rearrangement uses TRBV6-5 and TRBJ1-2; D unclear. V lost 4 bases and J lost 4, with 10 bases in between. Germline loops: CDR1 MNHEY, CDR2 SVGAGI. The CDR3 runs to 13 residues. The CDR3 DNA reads TGTGCCAGCAGTTCACCGGGAGGCTATGGCTACACCTTC. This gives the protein CASSSPGGYGYTF.

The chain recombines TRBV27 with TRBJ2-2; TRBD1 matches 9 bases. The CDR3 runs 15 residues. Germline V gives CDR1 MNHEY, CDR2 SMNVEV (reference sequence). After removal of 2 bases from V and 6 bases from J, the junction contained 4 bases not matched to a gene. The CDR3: CASSLTGGRAGELFF. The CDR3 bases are TGTGCCAGCAGTTTAACAGGGGGCCGAGCCGGGGAGCTGTTTTTT.

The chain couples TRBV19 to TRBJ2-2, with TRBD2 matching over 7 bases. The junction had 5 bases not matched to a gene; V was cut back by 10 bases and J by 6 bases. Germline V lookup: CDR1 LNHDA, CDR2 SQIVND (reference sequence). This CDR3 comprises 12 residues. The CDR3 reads CATAGDAGELFF. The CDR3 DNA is TGTGCCACCGCGGGGGACGCCGGGGAGCTGTTTTTT.

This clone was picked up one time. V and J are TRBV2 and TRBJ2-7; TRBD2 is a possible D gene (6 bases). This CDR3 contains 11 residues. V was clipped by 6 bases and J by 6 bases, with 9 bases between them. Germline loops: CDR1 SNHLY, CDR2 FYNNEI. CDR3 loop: CASSYSGEQYF. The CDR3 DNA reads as TGTGCCAGCAGCTATAGCGGCGAGCAGTACTTC.

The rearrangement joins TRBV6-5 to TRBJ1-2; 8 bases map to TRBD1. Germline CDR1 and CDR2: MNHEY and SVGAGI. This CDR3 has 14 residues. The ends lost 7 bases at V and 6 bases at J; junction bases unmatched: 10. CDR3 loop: CASIRSGQGHGYTF. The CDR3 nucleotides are TGTGCCAGCATCAGATCCGGACAGGGCCATGGCTACACCTTC.

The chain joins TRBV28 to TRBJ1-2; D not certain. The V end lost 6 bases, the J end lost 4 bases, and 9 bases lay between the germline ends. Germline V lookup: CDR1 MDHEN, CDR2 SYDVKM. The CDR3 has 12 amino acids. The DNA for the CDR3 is TGTGCCAGCAGCCCGGACCTCTATGGCTACACCTTC. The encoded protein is CASSPDLYGYTF.

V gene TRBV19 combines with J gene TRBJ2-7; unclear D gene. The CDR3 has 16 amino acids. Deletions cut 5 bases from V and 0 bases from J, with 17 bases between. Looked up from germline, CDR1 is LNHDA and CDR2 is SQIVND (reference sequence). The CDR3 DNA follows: TGTGCCAGTAGTCCTCTCGAGACGGAGAGCTCCTACGAGCAGTACTTC. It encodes CASSPLETESSYEQYF.

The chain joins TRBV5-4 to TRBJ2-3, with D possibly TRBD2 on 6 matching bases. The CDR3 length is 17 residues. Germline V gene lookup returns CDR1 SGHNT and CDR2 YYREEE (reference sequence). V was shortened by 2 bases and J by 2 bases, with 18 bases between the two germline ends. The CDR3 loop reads CASSFVTGVGFTDTQYF. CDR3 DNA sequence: TGTGCCAGCAGCTTTGTGACGGGAGTGGGGTTCACAGATACGCAGTATTTT.

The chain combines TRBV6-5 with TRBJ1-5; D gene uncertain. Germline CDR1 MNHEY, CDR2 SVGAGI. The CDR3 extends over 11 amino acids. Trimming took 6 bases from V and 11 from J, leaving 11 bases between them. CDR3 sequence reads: CASSKTGAQHF. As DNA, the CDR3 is TGTGCCAGCAGCAAGACTGGAGCCCAGCATTTT.

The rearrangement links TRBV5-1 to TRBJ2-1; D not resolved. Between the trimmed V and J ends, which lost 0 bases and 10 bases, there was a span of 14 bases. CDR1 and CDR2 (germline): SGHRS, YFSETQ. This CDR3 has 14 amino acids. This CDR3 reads CASSLEPRAGEQFF. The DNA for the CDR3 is TGCGCCAGCAGCTTGGAGCCCCGTGCTGGCGAGCAGTTCTTC.

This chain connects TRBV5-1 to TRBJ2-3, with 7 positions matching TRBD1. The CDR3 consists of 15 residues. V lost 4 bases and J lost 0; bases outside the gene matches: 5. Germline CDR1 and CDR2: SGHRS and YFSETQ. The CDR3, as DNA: TGCGCCAGCAGCAACCGGGACAGTAGCACAGATACGCAGTATTTT. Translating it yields CASSNRDSSTDTQYF.

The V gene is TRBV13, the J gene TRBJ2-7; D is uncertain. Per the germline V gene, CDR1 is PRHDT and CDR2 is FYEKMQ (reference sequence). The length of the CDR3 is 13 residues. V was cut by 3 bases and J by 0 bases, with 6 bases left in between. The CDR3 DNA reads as TGTGCCAGCAGCTTTCCCGGCTCCTACGAGCAGTACTTC. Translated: CASSFPGSYEQYF.